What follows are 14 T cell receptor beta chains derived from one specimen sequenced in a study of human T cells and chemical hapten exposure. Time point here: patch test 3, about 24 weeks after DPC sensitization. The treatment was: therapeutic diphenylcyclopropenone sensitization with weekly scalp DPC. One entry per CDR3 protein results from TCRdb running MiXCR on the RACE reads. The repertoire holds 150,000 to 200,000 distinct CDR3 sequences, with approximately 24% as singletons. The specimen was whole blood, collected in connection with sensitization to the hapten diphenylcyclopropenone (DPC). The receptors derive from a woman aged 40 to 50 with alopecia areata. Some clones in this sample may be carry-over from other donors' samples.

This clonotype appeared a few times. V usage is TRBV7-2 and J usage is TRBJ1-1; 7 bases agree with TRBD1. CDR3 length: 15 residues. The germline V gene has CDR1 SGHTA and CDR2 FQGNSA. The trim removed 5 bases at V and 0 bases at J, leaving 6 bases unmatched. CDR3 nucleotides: TGTGCCAGCAGCCCCAGGGACAGAATGAACACTGAAGCTTTCTTT. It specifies CASSPRDRMNTEAFF.

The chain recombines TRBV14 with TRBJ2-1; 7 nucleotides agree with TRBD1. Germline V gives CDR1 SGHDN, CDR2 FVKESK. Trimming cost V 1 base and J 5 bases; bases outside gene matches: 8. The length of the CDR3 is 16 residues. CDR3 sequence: CASSQANRGKNNEQFF. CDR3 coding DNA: TGTGCCAGCAGCCAAGCTAACAGGGGCAAGAACAATGAGCAGTTCTTC.

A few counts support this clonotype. This CDR3 reads CASSYGTAWSYGYTF. Here the CDR3 DNA reads TGTGCCAGCAGCTACGGGACGGCCTGGAGCTATGGCTACACCTTC. This sequence joins TRBV5-8 and TRBJ1-2; perhaps TRBD1 as D (5 bases). The CDR3 contains 15 residues. CDR1 is SGHTS and CDR2 is YDEGEE in the germline V gene. Deletions cut 3 bases from V and 4 bases from J, with 16 bases between.

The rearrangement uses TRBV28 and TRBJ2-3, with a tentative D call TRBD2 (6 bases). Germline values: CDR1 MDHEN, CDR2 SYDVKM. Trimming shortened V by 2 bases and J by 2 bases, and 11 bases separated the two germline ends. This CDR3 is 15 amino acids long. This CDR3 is CASSLRAGLTDTQYF. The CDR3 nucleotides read TGTGCCAGCAGTTTACGGGCGGGGCTCACAGATACGCAGTATTTT.

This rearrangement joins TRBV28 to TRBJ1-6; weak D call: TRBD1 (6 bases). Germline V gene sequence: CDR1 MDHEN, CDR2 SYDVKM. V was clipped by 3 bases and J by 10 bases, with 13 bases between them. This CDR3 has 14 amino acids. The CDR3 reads CASSLAGDYSPLHF. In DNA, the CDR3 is TGTGCCAGCAGTTTGGCAGGGGATTACTCACCCCTCCACTTT.

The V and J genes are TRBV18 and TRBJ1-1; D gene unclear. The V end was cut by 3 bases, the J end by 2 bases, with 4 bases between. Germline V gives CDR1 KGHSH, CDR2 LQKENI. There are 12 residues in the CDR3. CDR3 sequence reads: CASSPINTEAFF. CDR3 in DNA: TGTGCCAGCTCACCCATAAACACTGAAGCTTTCTTT.

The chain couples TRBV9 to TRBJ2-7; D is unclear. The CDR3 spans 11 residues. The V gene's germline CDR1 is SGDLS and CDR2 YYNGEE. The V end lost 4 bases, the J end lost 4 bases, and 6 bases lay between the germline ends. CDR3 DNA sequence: TGTGCCAGCAGCCAAGAGTACGAGCAGTACTTC. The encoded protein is CASSQEYEQYF.

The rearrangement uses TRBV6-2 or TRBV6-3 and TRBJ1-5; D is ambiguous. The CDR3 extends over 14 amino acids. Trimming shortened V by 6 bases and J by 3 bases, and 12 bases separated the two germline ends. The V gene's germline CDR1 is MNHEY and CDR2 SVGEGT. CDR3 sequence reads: CASSRLSSNQPQHF. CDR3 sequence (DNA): TGTGCCAGCAGCCGACTGTCTTCCAATCAGCCCCAGCATTTT.

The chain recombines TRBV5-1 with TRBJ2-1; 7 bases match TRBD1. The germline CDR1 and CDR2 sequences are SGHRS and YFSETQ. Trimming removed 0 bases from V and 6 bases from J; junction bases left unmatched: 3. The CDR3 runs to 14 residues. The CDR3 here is CASSLVAGGNEQFF. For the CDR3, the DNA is TGCGCCAGCAGCTTGGTAGCAGGGGGCAATGAGCAGTTCTTC.

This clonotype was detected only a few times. CDR3 residues: CASSRGGQGETQYF. In nucleotides, the CDR3 is TGTGCCAGCAGCAGAGGCGGGCAGGGGGAGACCCAGTACTTC. The genes are TRBV13 and TRBJ2-5; a possible D gene is TRBD1 (6 bases). Trimming removed 5 bases at V and 5 bases at J, with 15 bases between. The CDR3 sequence is 14 residues long. Germline CDR1 and CDR2: PRHDT and FYEKMQ (reference sequence).

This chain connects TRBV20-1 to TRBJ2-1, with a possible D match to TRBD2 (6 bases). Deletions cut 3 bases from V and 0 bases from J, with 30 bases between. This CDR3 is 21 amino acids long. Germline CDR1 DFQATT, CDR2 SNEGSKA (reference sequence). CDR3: CSARVPRGASAGTSSYNEQFF. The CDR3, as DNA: TGCAGTGCTAGGGTGCCTCGCGGGGCCTCAGCAGGGACGAGCTCCTACAATGAGCAGTTCTTC.

CDR3 coding DNA: TGTGCCAGCAGCTTAGAGCGGTGGGACAGGAACCCTCGAGAGACCCAGTACTTC. Translated, it gives CASSLERWDRNPRETQYF. The rearrangement links TRBV7-2 to TRBJ2-5, with 8 bases aligning to TRBD1. The germline V gene encodes CDR1 SGHTA and CDR2 FQGNSA. The length of the CDR3 is 18 residues. J was trimmed by 4 bases and V by 1 base; bases with no gene match: 14.

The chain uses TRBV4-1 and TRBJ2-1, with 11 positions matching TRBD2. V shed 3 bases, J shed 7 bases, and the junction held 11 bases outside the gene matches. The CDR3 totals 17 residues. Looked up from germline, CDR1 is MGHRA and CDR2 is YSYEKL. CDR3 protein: CASSQYVTSGSENEQFF. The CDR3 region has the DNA TGCGCCAGCAGCCAGTATGTAACTAGCGGGAGTGAGAATGAGCAGTTCTTC.

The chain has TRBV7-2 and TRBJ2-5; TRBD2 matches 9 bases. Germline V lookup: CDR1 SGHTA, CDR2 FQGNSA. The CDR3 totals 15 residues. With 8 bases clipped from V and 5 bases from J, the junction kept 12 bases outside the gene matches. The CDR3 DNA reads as TGTGCCAGCGCCCTCGATAGCGGGAGCGGGGAGACCCAGTACTTC. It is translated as CASALDSGSGETQYF.